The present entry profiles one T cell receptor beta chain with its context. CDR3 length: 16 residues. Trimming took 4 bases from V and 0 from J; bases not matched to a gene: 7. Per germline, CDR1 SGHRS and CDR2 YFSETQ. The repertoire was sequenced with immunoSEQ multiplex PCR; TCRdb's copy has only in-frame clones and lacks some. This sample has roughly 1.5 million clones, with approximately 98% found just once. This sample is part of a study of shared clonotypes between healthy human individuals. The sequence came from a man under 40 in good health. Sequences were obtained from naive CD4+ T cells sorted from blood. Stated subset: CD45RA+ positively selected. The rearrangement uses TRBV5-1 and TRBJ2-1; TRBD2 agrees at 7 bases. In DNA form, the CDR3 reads TGCGCCAGCAGCCGCTCCGGGGGGAGCTCCTACAATGAGCAGTTCTTC. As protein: CASSRSGGSSYNEQFF. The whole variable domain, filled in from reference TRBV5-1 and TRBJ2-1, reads KAGVTQTPRYLIKTRGQQVTLSCSPISGHRSVSWYQQTPGQGLQFLFEYFSETQRNKGNFPGRFSGRQFSNSRSEMNVSTLELGDSALYLCASSRSGGSSYNEQFFGPGTRLTVL.